The clone carrying this T cell receptor beta chain has more than one count but fewer than ten. These data are taken from a study of T cell repertoires in cytomegalovirus infection. Study information: Public TCR beta signature analysis indicated the presence of both CMV infection and matching HLA type.

TCRdb reprocessed the reads with MiXCR, giving one entry per CDR3 protein. The repertoire holds some 180,000 distinct CDR3 sequences, with roughly 15% as singletons. V lost 5 bases to trimming and J lost 5 bases, with 13 bases between them. Looked up from germline, CDR1 is SEHNR and CDR2 is FQNEAQ (reference sequence). CDR3 length: 14 residues. The clonotype comes from a human donor in good health (CMV status not recorded). Some clones in this sample may be carry-over from other donors' samples. The sequencing sample was made of CD8+ T cells from PBMCs. This chain connects TRBV7-9 to TRBJ2-1; D ambiguous. Here the CDR3 reads CASSATGGHNEQFF. Here the CDR3 DNA reads TGTGCCAGCAGCGCAACGGGTGGGCACAATGAGCAGTTCTTC.